This T cell receptor beta chain comes out of a study of blood T cell repertoires in COVID-19. Turning to the study itself: The cDNA or gDNA used as material had been derived from T cells, B-cell-depleted T cells, or PBMCs.

In the authors' methods: By means of reference gene primer amplification, nucleated cell counts were estimated. Profiling relied on immunoSEQ multiplex PCR, and the TCRdb table lists in-frame clones only, not all of them. That table is the source of V, J and clone size, and D and trimming were worked out from the DNA. The sample carries approximately 130,000 clones, just over 75% recorded once. With V trimmed by 4 bases and J by 4 bases, 5 bases remained unmatched. From germline, CDR1 is SEHNR and CDR2 FQNEAQ (reference sequence). The CDR3 sequence is 14 residues long. The specimen was peripheral blood. The clonotype originates from a human donor in a cohort sampled during active COVID-19. V and J are TRBV7-9 and TRBJ2-7; 9 bases fit TRBD2. The CDR3 coding sequence is TGTGCCAGCAGCTCTAGCGGGGCCGGTTACGAGCAGTACTTC. Translated: CASSSSGAGYEQYF.